This record looks at one T cell receptor beta chain sequence and its context. Its antigen remains unknown. This sample stems from a study of Siglec-9 on CD8 T cells in melanoma. Study-wide results and caveats: An effector memory CD8+ subset marked by Siglec-9 reportedly appeared to gather in melanoma.

Libraries were prepared by immunoSEQ multiplex PCR; TCRdb keeps only in-frame clonotypes and omits some of them. This table has around 29,000 clones, less than 85% appearing once. V gave up 4 bases and J gave up 5 bases, with 18 bases separating them. From germline, CDR1 is SGHTS and CDR2 YDEGEE. The CDR3 is 16 residues long. The chain carries TRBV5-8 and TRBJ1-4, with D possibly TRBD1 on 6 matching bases. This receptor was taken from a human donor in good health. Sample: Siglec-9- CD8+ T cells sorted from blood. The CDR3 spells CASSPGDKLWNEKLFF. The CDR3 DNA reads as TGTGCCAGCAGCCCCGGGGACAAACTCTGGAATGAAAAACTGTTTTTT. The full variable domain, completed using reference TRBV5-8 and TRBJ1-4, is EAGVTQSPTHLIKTRGQQATLRCSPISGHTSVYWYQQALGLGLQFLLWYDEGEERNRGNFPPRFSGRQFPNYSSELNVNALELEDSALYLCASSPGDKLWNEKLFFGSGTQLSVL.